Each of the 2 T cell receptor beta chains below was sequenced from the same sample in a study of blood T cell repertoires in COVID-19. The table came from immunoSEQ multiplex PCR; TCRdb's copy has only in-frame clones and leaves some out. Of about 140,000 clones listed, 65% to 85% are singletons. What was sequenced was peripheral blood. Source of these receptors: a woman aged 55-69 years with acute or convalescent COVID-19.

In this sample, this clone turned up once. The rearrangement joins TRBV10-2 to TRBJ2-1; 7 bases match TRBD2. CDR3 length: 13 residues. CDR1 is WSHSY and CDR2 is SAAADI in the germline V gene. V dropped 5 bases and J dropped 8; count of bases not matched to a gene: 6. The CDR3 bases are TGCGCCAGCAGTAGCGGGACCAGGCATGAGCAGTTCTTC. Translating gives CASSSGTRHEQFF.

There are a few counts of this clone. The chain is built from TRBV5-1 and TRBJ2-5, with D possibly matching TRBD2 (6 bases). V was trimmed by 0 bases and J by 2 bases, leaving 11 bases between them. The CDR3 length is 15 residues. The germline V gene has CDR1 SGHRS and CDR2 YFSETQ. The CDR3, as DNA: TGCGCCAGCAGCTTGGAAGGCGGGAAGCAAGAGACCCAGTACTTC. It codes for CASSLEGGKQETQYF.